These T cell receptor beta chains were read from a single sample in a study of blood T cell repertoires in COVID-19. The data were produced by immunoSEQ multiplex PCR, yet TCRdb's version contains in-frame clones alone and is incomplete. The sample yields fewer than 250,000 clones, around 90% seen once. Input material: PBMCs or T cells enriched from blood (not recorded which). The receptors shown here come from a woman in her 50s with acute COVID-19. Each CDR3 is given with its conserved first and last residue. A D gene is named only where the DNA matches it firmly. Not every row has a clone size; where given, it reads once, few, many or a size class.

16	TRBV3-1/TRBV3-2	TRBJ2-1	-	TRBD2	TGTGCCAGCAGCCAACCCTTACTAGCGGGAGATGATGAGCAGTTCTTC	CASSQPLLAGDDEQFF
12	TRBV18	TRBJ1-2	-	TRBD1	TGTGCCAGCTCAGGGACAGCCTATGGCTACACCTTC	CASSGTAYGYTF
14	TRBV18	TRBJ2-7	-	TRBD1	TGTGCCAGCTCACCACTGGACAGGGCGGGCGAGCAGTACTTC	CASSPLDRAGEQYF
15	TRBV30	TRBJ2-1	-	TRBD2	TGTGCCTGGAGTGTAGGACTAGCGGGATACAATGAGCAGTTCTTC	CAWSVGLAGYNEQFF
15	TRBV21-1	TRBJ2-1	-	-	TGTGCCAGCAGTACTCCGGGACTGGCCAACAATGAGCAGTTCTTC	CASSTPGLANNEQFF
16	TRBV7-9	TRBJ2-1	-	TRBD2	TGTGCCAGCAGCTTAGGCCTAGCGGTACCTCTCAATGAGCAGTTCTTC	CASSLGLAVPLNEQFF
15	TRBV28	TRBJ1-4	-	-	TGTGCCAGCAGTTTCGACGGTCTAGTTCCAGGGAAACTGTTTTTT	CASSFDGLVPGKLFF
14	TRBV18	TRBJ2-7	once	TRBD1	TGTGCCAGCTCTCCCGGGACAGGCCCCTACGAGCAGTACTTC	CASSPGTGPYEQYF
16	TRBV27	TRBJ2-3	-	TRBD2	TGTGCCAGCAGCCCAGCGGGAGGGGCCAGCACAGATACGCAGTATTTT	CASSPAGGASTDTQYF
16	TRBV6-2/TRBV6-3	TRBJ1-6	-	TRBD1	TGTGCCAGCAGCTCAGCGACAGGGACTGTCAATTCACCCCTCCACTTT	CASSSATGTVNSPLHF
16	TRBV15	TRBJ2-7	-	TRBD1	TGTGCCACCAGCGAGCCCTGGACAGGGTCTGTCTACGAGCAGTACTTC	CATSEPWTGSVYEQYF
18	TRBV4-3	TRBJ2-5	-	TRBD2	TGCGCCAGCAGCCAAGATCGGGCTAGCGGACCGTACCAAGAGACCCAGTACTTC	CASSQDRASGPYQETQYF
17	TRBV7-7	TRBJ1-4	-	TRBD1	TGTGCTAGCAGCTTTCGTATCGAGGGGGCGGTCAAGAAAAAACTGTTTTTT	CASSFRIEGAVKKKLFF
16	TRBV15	TRBJ2-7	-	TRBD2	TGTGCCACCAGCAGAGGCCGCGGGAGCGGGGACTACGAGCAGTACTTC	CATSRGRGSGDYEQYF
19	TRBV3-1/TRBV3-2	TRBJ2-1	-	TRBD2	TGTGCCAGCAGCCAAGCTCCTGGTAGGGCGGGAGGACGCTACAATGAGCAGTTCTTC	CASSQAPGRAGGRYNEQFF
14	TRBV6-5	TRBJ2-7	-	TRBD2	TGTGCCAGCAGCCGAACTAGCGGGAACTACGAGCAGTACTTC	CASSRTSGNYEQYF
15	TRBV27	TRBJ2-3	-	TRBD1	TGTGCCAGCAGTTTACGGCAGGGGGCGCAAGATACGCAGTATTTT	CASSLRQGAQDTQYF
16	TRBV19	TRBJ1-6	-	-	TGTGCCAGTAGGGGACCACAGGGCCTCTATAATTCACCCCTCCACTTT	CASRGPQGLYNSPLHF
17	TRBV3-1/TRBV3-2	TRBJ2-3	-	-	TGTGCCAGCAGCCTAAGGAGCGGGTTTAGGGGCACAGATACGCAGTATTTT	CASSLRSGFRGTDTQYF
15	TRBV5-8	TRBJ2-3	-	-	TGTGCCAGCAGCCCGGGCAGGGGAGGCACAGATACGCAGTATTTT	CASSPGRGGTDTQYF
18	TRBV7-8	TRBJ2-1	-	TRBD2	TGTGCCAGCAGCTTAGCTTTAGCGGGAGCTATCAGTCTCAATGAGCAGTTCTTC	CASSLALAGAISLNEQFF
13	TRBV18	TRBJ2-5	-	-	TGTGCCAGCTCACCACGGCTTCAAGAGACCCAGTACTTC	CASSPRLQETQYF
15	TRBV5-1	TRBJ2-2	-	TRBD1	TGCGCCAGCAGCCCGGCCGGGACAGGGACCGGGGAGCTGTTTTTT	CASSPAGTGTGELFF
16	TRBV19	TRBJ1-1	-	TRBD1	TGTGCCAGTAGTCCTGGGACAGGGAGGAAGCACACTGAAGCTTTCTTT	CASSPGTGRKHTEAFF
19	TRBV11-3	TRBJ2-1	-	TRBD2	TGTGCCAGCAGCCTACCCCGGGGGGCGACTAGCGGGAAGATCAATGAGCAGTTCTTC	CASSLPRGATSGKINEQFF
16	TRBV4-3	TRBJ1-4	-	-	TGCGCCAGCAGCCAAGATGGGCAGGGGAGTAATGAAAAACTGTTTTTT	CASSQDGQGSNEKLFF
18	TRBV7-3	TRBJ2-1	-	TRBD2	TGTGCCAGCAGCGTCACCGGGGGGACTAGCGGGAGTTACAATGAGCAGTTCTTC	CASSVTGGTSGSYNEQFF
14	TRBV6-4	TRBJ2-2	-	TRBD2	TGTGCCAGCAGTGAGACTCCGGGGGGCGGGGAGCTGTTTTTT	CASSETPGGGELFF
14	TRBV5-4	TRBJ2-3	-	TRBD2	TGTGCCAGCAGCTTTATAGCGGGAGCAAATACGCAGTATTTT	CASSFIAGANTQYF
14	TRBV3-1/TRBV3-2	TRBJ2-1	-	TRBD1	TGTGCCAGCAGTGGGGACCGGACAGGAGCGGAGCAGTTCTTC	CASSGDRTGAEQFF
13	TRBV12-2	TRBJ1-1	-	-	TGTGCAAGTCGCTTAGACGGAGACACTGAAGCTTTCTTT	CASRLDGDTEAFF
13	TRBV11-2	TRBJ2-1	-	-	TGTGCCAGCAGCTCCGACATCTACAATGAGCAGTTCTTC	CASSSDIYNEQFF
13	TRBV28	TRBJ1-6	-	-	TGTGCCAGCAGTCCCACAGGGAATTCACCCCTCCACTTT	CASSPTGNSPLHF
14	TRBV28	TRBJ1-1	-	TRBD1	TGTGCCAGCAGTTTAAGGACAGGGGGGAGTGAAGCTTTCTTT	CASSLRTGGSEAFF
15	TRBV5-5	TRBJ1-2	-	TRBD1	TGTGCCAGCAGCTTGGTGACAGGGATAGAAGATGGCTACACCTTC	CASSLVTGIEDGYTF
13	TRBV2	TRBJ1-4	-	-	TGTGCCAGCAGCTGGGACAATTATGAAAAACTGTTTTTT	CASSWDNYEKLFF
16	TRBV5-1	TRBJ2-1	few	TRBD2	TGCGCCAGCAGCCCGGGGACTAGCGGGACAGGCAATGAGCAGTTCTTC	CASSPGTSGTGNEQFF
15	TRBV6-5	TRBJ2-1	-	TRBD1	TGTGCCAGCAGCTATGACAGGGGGCGCAAAAATGAGCAGTTCTTC	CASSYDRGRKNEQFF
16	TRBV12-5	TRBJ2-7	-	TRBD1	TGTGCTAGTGGTCAAGGGACAGGGAGAGGGCTCGGCGAGCAGTACTTC	CASGQGTGRGLGEQYF
14	TRBV2	TRBJ2-7	-	-	TGTGCCAGCAGCCCCAAGGCAGGGCCCTACGAGCAGTACTTC	CASSPKAGPYEQYF
14	TRBV19	TRBJ1-4	once	TRBD1	TGTGCCAGTACCTCGACAGGGTTTAATGAAAAACTGTTTTTT	CASTSTGFNEKLFF
15	TRBV27	TRBJ2-7	once	TRBD1	TGTGCCAGCAGATTGACCGGGACAGGGACCTACGAGCAGTACTTC	CASRLTGTGTYEQYF
17	TRBV5-1	TRBJ1-6	once	TRBD1	TGCGCCAGCAGCTTGGGACGTCTTGGGACAGGGAACTCACCCCTCCACTTT	CASSLGRLGTGNSPLHF
15	TRBV5-1	TRBJ1-1	-	-	TGCGCCAGCAGCAAAGGGGTACGGGCGAACACTGAAGCTTTCTTT	CASSKGVRANTEAFF
13	TRBV19	TRBJ2-7	-	-	TGTGCCAGTAGTTTCGACAGTCACTACGAGCAGTACTTC	CASSFDSHYEQYF
15	TRBV27	TRBJ2-5	-	-	TGTGCCAGCAGTTTAGGGGCAAGGTACCAAGAGACCCAGTACTTC	CASSLGARYQETQYF
15	TRBV5-1	TRBJ2-4	-	TRBD1	TGCGCCAGCAGCCCTACCCCTTACAGGGGGGACATTCAGTACTTC	CASSPTPYRGDIQYF
14	TRBV27	TRBJ2-1	once	TRBD2	TGTGCCAGCAGTTTCGGGACTAGCGGGAATGAGCAGTTCTTC	CASSFGTSGNEQFF
13	TRBV6-4	TRBJ1-5	few	-	TGTGCCAGCAGCGAGGCTGAAAACCAGCCCCAGCATTTT	CASSEAENQPQHF
13	TRBV7-9	TRBJ1-3	-	-	TGTGCCGATGAACAGGGTTATGGGAACACCATATATTTT	CADEQGYGNTIYF
18	TRBV7-3	TRBJ1-1	few	-	TGTGCCAGCAGCTTAAGGAGGGGACGTAAATCTGGGAACACTGAAGCTTTCTTT	CASSLRRGRKSGNTEAFF
14	TRBV28	TRBJ2-7	-	TRBD2	TGTGCCAGCAGGCTCCAGGCGGGAGATAAGAAGCAGTACTTC	CASRLQAGDKKQYF
12	TRBV19	TRBJ1-2	-	TRBD1	TGTGCCAGTAGTAGGGGACAGTATGGCTACACCTTC	CASSRGQYGYTF
17	TRBV28	TRBJ1-6	-	-	TGTGCCAGCAGTTTAGCGGCAGCGCAGGGGAATAATTCACCCCTCCACTTT	CASSLAAAQGNNSPLHF
15	TRBV5-1	TRBJ2-1	-	-	TGCGCCAGCAGCTTGACGGGAGCCGACTACAATGAGCAGTTCTTC	CASSLTGADYNEQFF
14	TRBV5-1	TRBJ1-1	few	-	TGCGCCAGCAGCTTGGACAGGCCGAACACTGAAGCTTTCTTT	CASSLDRPNTEAFF
13	TRBV27	TRBJ2-2	-	-	TGTGCCAGCAGTTTATCAGGGGTATGGGAGCTGTTTTTT	CASSLSGVWELFF
13	TRBV27	TRBJ2-7	-	-	TGTGCCAGCAAACTGAGCATGGCCTACGAGCAGTACTTC	CASKLSMAYEQYF
13	TRBV2	TRBJ1-4	-	TRBD1	TGTGCCAGCCAAGGACAGGGAAATGAAAAACTGTTTTTT	CASQGQGNEKLFF
15	TRBV3-1/TRBV3-2	TRBJ1-2	-	-	TGTGCCAGCAGCCAAGTTCTAGGGGGAGTGGATGGCTACACCTTC	CASSQVLGGVDGYTF